One sample yielded the 21 T cell receptor beta chains listed below, sequenced in a study of T cell responses to AZD1222 COVID-19 vaccine. TCRdb's copy holds only in-frame clones and misses some; the assay was immunoSEQ multiplex PCR. The sample consists of about 120,000 clones, 70% to 90% of them appearing once. The specimen was peripheral blood, collected on day 0 of AZD1222 vaccination. The source is an adult in good health.

This clone was observed once. The chain carries TRBV10-2 and TRBJ1-3; perhaps TRBD1 as D (5 bases). V lost 6 bases and J 0 bases, leaving 12 bases between the germline ends. Germline CDR1 reads WSHSY; CDR2 reads SAAADI. The CDR3 sequence is 15 residues long. The chain's CDR3 is CASRVQDGSGNTIYF. The CDR3 coding sequence is TGCGCCAGCAGGGTACAGGACGGCTCTGGAAACACCATATATTTT.

V is TRBV15 and J is TRBJ1-1; D is undetermined. The CDR3 covers 14 residues. CDR1 LNHNV and CDR2 YYDKDF come from the germline V gene (reference sequence). Trimming took off 0 bases at V and 2 bases at J, with 7 bases between the two ends. CDR3 protein: CATSREGLNTEAFF. CDR3 nucleotide sequence: TGTGCCACCAGCAGAGAAGGGTTAAACACTGAAGCTTTCTTT.

CDR3 amino acids: CASSNPQGATYGYTF. For the CDR3, the DNA is TGTGCCAGTAGTAACCCCCAGGGAGCGACCTATGGCTACACCTTC. The rearrangement joins TRBV19 to TRBJ1-2, with TRBD1 as a possible D gene (5 bases). Germline CDR1 LNHDA, CDR2 SQIVND (reference sequence). The V and J ends lost 4 bases and 4 bases respectively, with 16 bases between them. The CDR3 runs to 15 residues. The full variable domain, in which reference TRBV19 and TRBJ1-2 provide the parts outside the CDR3, is DGGITQSPKYLFRKEGQNVTLSCEQNLNHDAMYWYRQDPGQGLRLIYYSQIVNDFQKGDIAEGYSVSREKKESFPLTVTSAQKNPTAFYLCASSNPQGATYGYTFGSGTRLTVV.

This chain joins TRBV19 and TRBJ1-1, with a weak D call TRBD1 (5 bases). Trimming cost V 5 bases and J 0 bases, with 7 bases left between them. The CDR3 contains 13 residues. Germline assignment: CDR1 LNHDA and CDR2 SQIVND (reference sequence). The CDR3 DNA reads as TGTGCCAGTAGTCGACAGATGAACACTGAAGCTTTCTTT. Residues: CASSRQMNTEAFF.

This sequence joins TRBV5-6 and TRBJ1-2; D uncertain. The germline CDR1 and CDR2 sequences are SGHDT and YYEEEE. With 0 bases removed from V and 5 bases from J, the gap between germline ends came to 14 bases. The CDR3 is 15 amino acids. The CDR3 is CASSLGSGWEYGYTF. In DNA, the CDR3 is TGTGCCAGCAGCTTGGGTAGCGGTTGGGAGTATGGCTACACCTTC.

The rearrangement uses TRBV9 and TRBJ1-1, with D uncertain. From germline, CDR1 is SGDLS and CDR2 YYNGEE. This CDR3 has 14 amino acids. Deletions cut 1 base from V and 2 bases from J, with 9 bases between. The CDR3 loop reads CASSVLTANTEAFF. The CDR3, as DNA: TGTGCCAGCAGCGTACTTACGGCCAACACTGAAGCTTTCTTT.

This sequence joins TRBV25-1 and TRBJ1-2; the D gene is possibly TRBD1 (6 bases). CDR1 and CDR2 from the germline V gene are MGHDK and SYGVNS. The CDR3 is 12 residues long. Trimming cost V 7 bases and J 2 bases, with 8 bases left between them. CDR3: CASTGQNYGYTF. CDR3 in DNA: TGTGCCAGCACCGGACAGAACTATGGCTACACCTTC.

The chain employs TRBV12-3 or TRBV12-4 and TRBJ1-1; D is unresolved. The CDR3 spans 11 residues. Trimming left V 3 bases short and J 4 bases short, with 3 bases between. CDR3 residues: CASSFSTEAFF. CDR3 in DNA: TGTGCCAGCAGTTTTAGCACTGAAGCTTTCTTT.

This clone was counted only a few times. The gene calls are TRBV28 and TRBJ2-7; the match to TRBD2 covers 7 bases. Germline V gene lookup returns CDR1 MDHEN and CDR2 SYDVKM. CDR3 size: 15 residues. V lost 6 bases and J lost 0; bases outside the gene matches: 8. The DNA for the CDR3 is TGTGCCAGCAGGGGAACTAGCGAAAGCTCCTACGAGCAGTACTTC. This sequence encodes CASRGTSESSYEQYF.

The CDR3 nucleotides read TGTGCCAGCAGCTTACGTAGGGAGACGTACGAGCAGTACTTC. This encodes CASSLRRETYEQYF. The gene calls are TRBV7-2 and TRBJ2-7, with D perhaps TRBD2 (5 bases). Per the germline V gene, CDR1 is SGHTA and CDR2 is FQGNSA. CDR3 length equals 14 residues. The V gene lost 2 bases and the J gene lost 4 bases, with 12 bases spanning the gap.

The chain uses TRBV7-2 and TRBJ1-6; D ambiguous. The CDR3 is 15 amino acids. Trimming cost V 4 bases and J 0 bases, with 7 bases left between them. The germline V gene has CDR1 SGHTA and CDR2 FQGNSA. CDR3 region: CASSSYSSYNSPLHF. The CDR3 DNA is TGTGCCAGCAGCTCTTATAGCTCCTATAATTCACCCCTCCACTTT. The variable domain in full, with the rest retrieved from reference TRBV7-2 and TRBJ1-6, is GAGVSQSPSNKVTEKGKDVELRCDPISGHTALYWYRQSLGQGLEFLIYFQGNSAPDKSGLPSDRFSAERTGGSVSTLTIQRTQQEDSAVYLCASSSYSSYNSPLHFGNGTRLTVT.

The chain uses TRBV28 and TRBJ2-2; tentative D call: TRBD2 (7 bases). Trimming left V 7 bases short and J 9 bases short, with 18 bases between. The CDR3 sequence is 14 residues long. In germline, CDR1 is MDHEN, CDR2 SYDVKM. The CDR3 protein is CASMEGGNIRELFF. In nucleotides, the CDR3 is TGTGCCAGCATGGAGGGGGGGAATATCCGGGAGCTGTTTTTT.

This chain uses TRBV3-1 (or the pseudogene TRBV3-2) with TRBJ1-2; D ambiguous. CDR3 length: 14 residues. Between the trimmed V and J ends, which lost 0 bases and 4 bases, there was a span of 9 bases. From germline, CDR1 is LGHDT and CDR2 YNNKEL (reference sequence). CDR3 in DNA: TGTGCCAGCAGCCAAGATGGGGAAGCCTATGGCTACACCTTC. The encoded protein is CASSQDGEAYGYTF.

The genes are TRBV5-6 and TRBJ2-7, with 8 bases that match TRBD2. Germline trimming cut 5 bases from V and 2 bases from J; bases unmatched to any gene: 9. Germline lookup yields CDR1 SGHDT and CDR2 YYEEEE. The CDR3 is 15 amino acids. Written as DNA, the CDR3 is TGTGCCAGCAGTTGGGTAGCGGGGTCGACCTACGAGCAGTACTTC. The encoded protein is CASSWVAGSTYEQYF.

This chain uses TRBV19 with TRBJ1-1, with a tentative D call TRBD1 (6 bases). Germline V gives CDR1 LNHDA, CDR2 SQIVND (reference sequence). Trimming cost V 2 bases and J 8 bases, with 15 bases left between them. CDR3 size: 14 residues. CDR3 in amino acids: CASSIRGSEREAFF. As DNA, the CDR3 is TGTGCCAGTAGTATAAGGGGGTCCGAGAGAGAAGCTTTCTTT. Full variable domain (rest looked up from reference TRBV19 and TRBJ1-1): DGGITQSPKYLFRKEGQNVTLSCEQNLNHDAMYWYRQDPGQGLRLIYYSQIVNDFQKGDIAEGYSVSREKKESFPLTVTSAQKNPTAFYLCASSIRGSEREAFFGQGTRLTVV.

The chain joins TRBV11-2 to TRBJ1-1, with D possibly TRBD1 on 5 matching bases. V lost 2 bases and J lost 5, with 12 bases in between. The CDR3 has 14 amino acids. Germline-derived CDR1 and CDR2 are SGHAT and FQNNGV. The CDR3 region is CASSLRRGRTEAFF. In DNA, the CDR3 is TGTGCCAGCAGCTTACGAAGGGGCCGAACTGAAGCTTTCTTT.

This clone was found once. J is TRBJ1-3 and V is TRBV7-6; TRBD1 matches 8 bases. Germline values: CDR1 SGHVS, CDR2 FNYEAQ. This CDR3 has 16 amino acids. V dropped 4 bases and J dropped 1; count of bases not matched to a gene: 6. DNA of the CDR3: TGTGCCAGCAGCTCCCCAGGGGGCTTTTCTGGAAACACCATATATTTT. Its protein product is CASSSPGGFSGNTIYF.

The rearrangement uses TRBV7-2 and TRBJ1-1; 7 bases align to TRBD1. J lost 6 bases, V lost 5 bases, and 6 bases had no gene match. The CDR3 is 13 amino acids. Germline V lookup: CDR1 SGHTA, CDR2 FQGNSA. CDR3: CASSPYGQAEAFF. The CDR3 DNA follows: TGTGCCAGCAGCCCATACGGACAGGCTGAAGCTTTCTTT.

The CDR3 coding sequence is TGTGCCACCGGACGGATGAACACTGAAGCTTTCTTT. Translated, it gives CATGRMNTEAFF. The V and J genes are TRBV19 and TRBJ1-1; D is unclear. Trimming stripped 10 bases from V and 0 bases from J, with 9 bases between. Germline CDR1 and CDR2: LNHDA and SQIVND (reference sequence). The CDR3 is made up of 12 amino acids.

V and J are TRBV6-5 and TRBJ1-5; 7 bases fit TRBD1. Trimming took 4 bases from V and 6 from J; bases not matched to a gene: 6. Germline V gene data show CDR1 as MNHEY and CDR2 as SVGAGI. The CDR3 totals 14 residues. In DNA form, the CDR3 reads TGTGCCAGCAGTTTTACAGGGGTCGGTCAGCCCCAGCATTTT. This codes for CASSFTGVGQPQHF.

The chain couples TRBV28 to TRBJ1-2; 9 bases agree with TRBD1. Germline V CDR1 and CDR2: MDHEN, SYDVKM. Trimming took 8 bases from V and 2 from J; bases not matched to a gene: 9. This CDR3 region has 15 residues. CDR3 residues: CASLQGANKNYGYTF. For the CDR3, the DNA is TGTGCCAGCCTACAGGGGGCTAACAAGAACTATGGCTACACCTTC.